These 18 T cell receptor beta chains were all obtained from the same sample, sequenced in a study of blood T cell repertoires in COVID-19 (dated by TCRdb to the early 2020s). Libraries were constructed by the immunoSEQ multiplex PCR assay. Imported from immuneACCESS, the table was reduced by TCRdb to in-frame sequences with V and J called. These copies leave out some clones; in studies compared against another copy, an unresolved V gene accounts for under half, and the cause of the remainder is not known. The sample table records 200,000 to 250,000 clones; roughly 80% of these occur just once. 3% to 4% of the sample is in the top ten clones. Sequencing was performed on peripheral blood. The receptors were gathered from a woman aged 18 to 35 with acute or convalescent COVID-19.

The genes are TRBV18 and TRBJ2-4; 9 positions agree with TRBD2. This CDR3 comprises 15 residues. Germline CDR1 is KGHSH and CDR2 is LQKENI. V trimming: 1 base; J trimming: 6 bases; junction bases outside the gene matches: 4. CDR3: CASSPRREGGNIQYF. The DNA for the CDR3 is TGTGCCAGCTCACCACGGCGGGAGGGCGGAAACATTCAGTACTTC.

V gene TRBV6-4 combines with J gene TRBJ2-7, with TRBD2 matching 13 bases. CDR3 length: 15 residues. Germline CDR1 MRHNA, CDR2 SNTAGT. V gave up 6 bases and J gave up 5 bases; unmatched junction bases: 7. The CDR3 coding sequence is TGTGCCAGCAGATCGACTAGCGGGAGGAGTAACGAGCAGTACTTC. Translating gives CASRSTSGRSNEQYF.

This CDR3 is CASSLDRGVADTQYF. The CDR3 DNA sequence: TGCGCCAGCAGCTTAGATAGGGGCGTTGCAGATACGCAGTATTTT. This chain connects TRBV5-1 to TRBJ2-3; D perhaps matches TRBD1 (5 bases). The V gene lost 2 bases and the J gene lost 4 bases, with 14 bases spanning the gap. Per the germline V gene, CDR1 is SGHRS and CDR2 is YFSETQ. The CDR3 is 15 residues long.

The V call is TRBV6-5, the J call TRBJ1-2; 7 bases are a match to TRBD1. Germline lookup yields CDR1 MNHEY and CDR2 SVGAGI. The CDR3 runs to 12 residues. Trimming cost V 6 bases and J 4 bases; bases outside gene matches: 2. CDR3 DNA sequence: TGTGCCAGCAGCCGGGACAGCTATGGCTACACCTTC. Amino acid sequence: CASSRDSYGYTF.

The rearrangement links TRBV5-6 to TRBJ1-2; perhaps TRBD1 as D (6 bases). The V gene lost 2 bases and the J gene lost 1 base, with 18 bases spanning the gap. The CDR3 totals 17 residues. In germline, CDR1 is SGHDT, CDR2 YYEEEE. CDR3 coding DNA: TGTGCCAGCAGCTTCCGCCCCCAGGGGCACTATAACTATGGCTACACCTTC. Residues: CASSFRPQGHYNYGYTF. Based on the CDR3 plus reference TRBV5-6 and TRBJ1-2, the full variable domain is DAGVTQSPTHLIKTRGQQVTLRCSPKSGHDTVSWYQQALGQGPQFIFQYYEEEERQRGNFPDRFSGHQFPNYSSELNVNALLLGDSALYLCASSFRPQGHYNYGYTFGSGTRLTVV.

The CDR3 DNA is TGTGCCAGCAGCTTAAGAGGCGGGACAGGGGATGGCTACACCTTC. Translation gives CASSLRGGTGDGYTF. V usage is TRBV7-3 and J usage is TRBJ1-2; 10 nucleotides agree with TRBD1. Looked up from germline, CDR1 is SGHTA and CDR2 is FQGTGA. The CDR3 extends over 15 amino acids. Unmatched junction bases numbered 5, after V lost 1 base and J lost 6 bases.

The chain recombines TRBV24-1 with TRBJ2-1; TRBD1 agrees at 7 bases. Germline V lookup: CDR1 KGHDR, CDR2 SFDVKD. Losses at the gene ends were 4 bases for V and 4 bases for J; bases not matched to a gene: 12. The CDR3 sequence is 17 residues long. CDR3 bases: TGTGCCACCAGTGACCCCACAAGACAGGGCCGGTACAATGAGCAGTTCTTC. Translated: CATSDPTRQGRYNEQFF.

This chain connects TRBV15 to TRBJ2-5, with 7 nucleotides matching TRBD2. Germline V gives CDR1 LNHNV, CDR2 YYDKDF (reference sequence). This CDR3 has 16 residues. With 0 bases clipped from V and 3 bases from J, the junction kept 7 bases outside the gene matches. CDR3 DNA sequence: TGTGCCACCAGCAGAGAACTTCAGGGAGGGGAAGAGACCCAGTACTTC. This encodes CATSRELQGGEETQYF.

This clone appeared once. The V call is TRBV19, the J call TRBJ2-7, with 13 bases matching TRBD2. The length of the CDR3 is 19 residues. Germline V gene sequence: CDR1 LNHDA, CDR2 SQIVND (reference sequence). The V and J ends lost 4 bases and 0 bases, in that order; junction bases with no gene match: 12. The CDR3 coding sequence is TGTGCCAGTAGTACAAGGCTTACTAGCGGGAGGGCAACCTCCTACGAGCAGTACTTC. Residues: CASSTRLTSGRATSYEQYF.

This clone was counted once. The chain joins TRBV28 to TRBJ1-2; no clear D. The V end was cut by 5 bases, the J end by 8 bases, with 12 bases between. The germline V gene encodes CDR1 MDHEN and CDR2 SYDVKM. The length of the CDR3 is 12 residues. The CDR3 protein is CASSLAGKGYTF. The CDR3 coding sequence is TGTGCCAGCAGTCTCGCGGGGAAGGGCTACACCTTC.

With regard to this clone: Other DNA sequences in the sample encode the same CDR3. This chain connects TRBV6-5 to TRBJ1-1; D remains ambiguous. Per germline, CDR1 MNHEY and CDR2 SVGAGI. There are 13 residues in the CDR3. The ends were cut back, 0 bases at V and 2 bases at J, with 4 bases in the middle. CDR3 residues: CASSYSRNTEAFF. The CDR3 DNA is TGTGCCAGCAGTTACTCGCGCAACACTGAAGCTTTCTTT.

The V gene is TRBV7-2, the J gene TRBJ2-5, with 8 bases lining up with TRBD1. CDR3 length: 14 residues. V lost 5 bases to trimming and J lost 5 bases; unmatched junction nucleotides: 7. Germline V CDR1 and CDR2: SGHTA, FQGNSA. The CDR3 loop is CASSTGQGTETQYF. The CDR3 DNA follows: TGTGCCAGCAGCACAGGACAGGGAACGGAGACCCAGTACTTC. Combining the CDR3 with reference TRBV7-2 and TRBJ2-5 gives the whole variable domain GAGVSQSPSNKVTEKGKDVELRCDPISGHTALYWYRQSLGQGLEFLIYFQGNSAPDKSGLPSDRFSAERTGGSVSTLTIQRTQQEDSAVYLCASSTGQGTETQYFGPGTRLLVL.

The chain joins TRBV11-2 to TRBJ2-1; TRBD2 matches at 11 bases. With 0 bases clipped from V and 8 bases from J, the junction kept 6 bases outside the gene matches. Germline V gene sequence: CDR1 SGHAT, CDR2 FQNNGV. The CDR3 is made up of 16 amino acids. The DNA of the CDR3 is TGTGCCAGCAGCTTAGAACTAGCGGGAGTGGTGTATGAGCAGTTCTTC. Translation gives CASSLELAGVVYEQFF.

Only one count was recorded for this clone. CDR3: CASSSSRTEAFF. CDR3 in DNA: TGTGCCAGCAGTTCCTCTCGCACTGAAGCTTTCTTT. The chain links TRBV27 to TRBJ1-1; unclear D gene. CDR3 size: 12 residues. V lost 4 bases and J 4 bases, leaving 7 bases between the germline ends. Germline CDR1 is MNHEY and CDR2 is SMNVEV (reference sequence).

The V and J genes are TRBV6-5 and TRBJ2-1; 7 bases fit TRBD2. This CDR3 contains 16 residues. Unmatched junction bases numbered 8, after V lost 0 bases and J lost 6 bases. From germline, CDR1 is MNHEY and CDR2 SVGAGI. The CDR3 here is CASSYSIFSGGNEQFF. The DNA of the CDR3 is TGTGCCAGCAGTTACTCGATATTCTCGGGGGGCAATGAGCAGTTCTTC.

The V and J genes are TRBV27 and TRBJ2-5; 14 bases fit TRBD2. Germline V gives CDR1 MNHEY, CDR2 SMNVEV (reference sequence). Trimming removed 6 bases from V and 4 bases from J; junction bases left unmatched: 13. The CDR3 contains 18 residues. This chain's CDR3 is CASSRPGLAGDTVETQYF. CDR3 nucleotides: TGTGCCAGCAGCAGGCCGGGACTAGCGGGAGACACGGTAGAGACCCAGTACTTC.

The genes are TRBV11-2 and TRBJ2-1; 9 bases align to TRBD2. V shed 3 bases and J 3 bases; nucleotides not matched to a gene: 9. Per germline, CDR1 SGHAT and CDR2 FQNNGV. The CDR3 loop spans 17 amino acids. In nucleotides, the CDR3 is TGTGCCAGCAGCTTTGATAGAGCGGGAGGACTCTACAATGAGCAGTTCTTC. Encoded protein: CASSFDRAGGLYNEQFF.

This chain joins TRBV5-1 and TRBJ2-7; 8 bases match TRBD1. Per the germline V gene, CDR1 is SGHRS and CDR2 is YFSETQ. The V segment lost 3 bases and the J segment 7 bases; nucleotides outside the gene matches: 9. CDR3 length: 14 residues. CDR3 loop: CASSSYQGALEQYF. CDR3 in DNA: TGCGCCAGCAGCTCCTATCAGGGGGCCTTAGAGCAGTACTTC. The variable domain in full, completed from reference TRBV5-1 and TRBJ2-7, reads KAGVTQTPRYLIKTRGQQVTLSCSPISGHRSVSWYQQTPGQGLQFLFEYFSETQRNKGNFPGRFSGRQFSNSRSEMNVSTLELGDSALYLCASSSYQGALEQYFGPGTRLTVT.